Listed here are 29 T cell receptor beta chains from one sample, sequenced in a study of radiotherapy plus CTLA-4 blockade in lung cancer (dated by TCRdb to between 2018 and 2020). Library prep was done by the immunoSEQ multiplex PCR assay. Sourced from immuneACCESS, this table was stored by TCRdb with only in-frame sequences that have V and J called. A share of the clones is absent; for the studies checked, an unresolved V gene accounts for under half, and the remainder has no known explanation. For this sample there are tens of thousands of clones; around 88% appear just once. The biggest ten clones account for 2% to 2.5% of the sample. The source material was peripheral blood, sampled from a patient treated with radiotherapy plus ipilimumab. The receptors were gathered from a human donor with non-small cell lung cancer who had a partial response to radiotherapy plus ipilimumab.

This rearrangement joins TRBV7-6 to TRBJ2-7; TRBD1 agrees at 9 bases. Trimming at V came to 4 bases and at J to 0 bases, leaving 7 bases not matched to a gene. Germline V gives CDR1 SGHVS, CDR2 FNYEAQ. The CDR3 is made up of 16 amino acids. The CDR3 sequence: CASSSTGGAGSYEQYF. The CDR3 nucleotides are TGTGCCAGCAGCTCAACAGGGGGCGCGGGCTCCTACGAGCAGTACTTC.

J is TRBJ1-1 and V is TRBV5-1; 7 bases are a match to TRBD1. This CDR3 comprises 14 residues. CDR1 and CDR2 from the germline V gene are SGHRS and YFSETQ. V was clipped by 4 bases and J by 1 base; unmatched bases: 4. CDR3 loop: CASSPAGGNTEAFF. CDR3 DNA sequence: TGCGCCAGCAGCCCGGCAGGGGGGAACACTGAAGCTTTCTTT.

The genes are TRBV7-3 and TRBJ2-2; perhaps TRBD1 as D (6 bases). From germline, CDR1 is SGHTA and CDR2 FQGTGA. V was pared by 8 bases and J by 6 bases, with 22 bases between. This CDR3 region has 16 residues. DNA for the CDR3: TGTGCCAGCCCCGTCTCGAGGGGGTGGGTAGCCGGGGAGCTGTTTTTT. This translates into CASPVSRGWVAGELFF.

J is TRBJ1-1 and V is TRBV6-1; D is possibly TRBD1 (5 bases). Looked up from germline, CDR1 is MNHNS and CDR2 is SASEGT. V dropped 5 bases and J dropped 1 base, with 11 bases sitting between them. This CDR3 spans 14 amino acids. The CDR3: CASSPVGGNTEAFF. CDR3 DNA: TGTGCCAGCAGTCCTGTGGGGGGGAACACTGAAGCTTTCTTT.

J is TRBJ2-3 and V is TRBV4-2; D is ambiguous. The CDR3 sequence is 15 residues long. Looked up from germline, CDR1 is LGHNA and CDR2 is YNFKEQ. Between the trimmed V and J ends, which lost 1 base and 2 bases, there was a span of 10 bases. The CDR3 is CASSQGSRPTDTQYF. CDR3 DNA: TGTGCCAGCAGCCAAGGGTCGAGGCCCACAGATACGCAGTATTTT.

The V gene is TRBV7-2, the J gene TRBJ2-5, with TRBD2 as a possible D gene (5 bases). The last part of the DNA fits TRBJ2-7 better; the J call may be wrong. This CDR3 has 15 amino acids. From germline, CDR1 is SGHTA and CDR2 FQGNSA. The CDR3 DNA reads as TGTGCCAGCAGCTTAGGGACTGGTCAACCCTACGAGCAGTACTTC. The encoded protein is CASSLGTGQPYEQYF.

The chain uses TRBV6-6 and TRBJ2-3; D uncertain. Germline V gives CDR1 MNHNY, CDR2 SVGAGI (reference sequence). Trimming took off 2 bases at V and 7 bases at J, with 10 bases between the two ends. The CDR3 runs 13 residues. This CDR3 is CASSYPTLHTQYF. CDR3 nucleotide sequence: TGTGCCAGCAGTTACCCAACATTACATACGCAGTATTTT.

The chain employs TRBV28 and TRBJ1-2; unclear D gene. Looked up from germline, CDR1 is MDHEN and CDR2 is SYDVKM. Trimming took off 5 bases at V and 8 bases at J, with 6 bases between the two ends. The CDR3 is made up of 10 amino acids. The CDR3 sequence: CASSGSGYTF. DNA for the CDR3: TGTGCCAGCAGTGGGAGCGGCTACACCTTC.

The chain is built from TRBV28 and TRBJ1-5; D might be TRBD1 (5 bases). Germline loops: CDR1 MDHEN, CDR2 SYDVKM. Trimming removed 6 bases at V and 0 bases at J, with 27 bases between. This CDR3 has 20 amino acids. In nucleotides, the CDR3 is TGTGCCAGCAGCATCGACCCCAGGGCCAAAAATGCTTATAGCAATCAGCCCCAGCATTTT. It is translated as CASSIDPRAKNAYSNQPQHF.

V gene TRBV2 combines with J gene TRBJ2-7; unclear D gene. The germline gives CDR1 SNHLY, CDR2 FYNNEI. The CDR3 consists of 12 residues. V gave up 7 bases and J gave up 6 bases, with 13 bases separating them. DNA of the CDR3: TGTGCCAGCAAATTGTGGCACGCCGAGCAGTACTTC. Translated, it gives CASKLWHAEQYF.

In its sample, this clone was seen a few times. V usage is TRBV6-4 and J usage is TRBJ2-1, with 9 bases aligning to TRBD1. The length of the CDR3 is 15 residues. In germline, CDR1 is MRHNA, CDR2 SNTAGT. J gave up 3 bases and V 0 bases, and 0 bases lay outside the gene matches. For the CDR3, the DNA is TGTGCCAGCAGTGACTCGACAGGGGGCTACAATGAGCAGTTCTTC. Its translation: CASSDSTGGYNEQFF.

The chain couples TRBV5-1 to TRBJ2-3; 10 bases match TRBD1. Trimming took 4 bases from V and 0 from J; bases not matched to a gene: 17. The germline gives CDR1 SGHRS, CDR2 YFSETQ. The CDR3 has 20 residues. CDR3 loop: CASSLLPRQGASFSTDTQYF. CDR3 DNA sequence: TGCGCCAGCAGCCTCTTACCTCGACAGGGGGCCTCCTTTAGCACAGATACGCAGTATTTT.

The V gene is TRBV28, the J gene TRBJ2-3; the match to TRBD1 covers 11 bases. Trimming took 5 bases from V and 3 from J; bases not matched to a gene: 7. Germline loops: CDR1 MDHEN, CDR2 SYDVKM. This CDR3 is 16 amino acids long. The CDR3 region is CASSPMGQGGTDTQYF. In DNA form, the CDR3 reads TGTGCCAGCAGTCCGATGGGACAGGGGGGAACAGATACGCAGTATTTT.

The V and J genes are TRBV28 and TRBJ1-2; no firm D call. Germline lookup yields CDR1 MDHEN and CDR2 SYDVKM. The V end lost 3 bases, the J end lost 7 bases, and 18 bases lay between the germline ends. The CDR3 length is 15 residues. DNA of the CDR3: TGTGCCAGCAGTTTGGTCGACCCGGGTCAAGGTGGCTACACCTTC. Translated: CASSLVDPGQGGYTF.

About this clone itself: The junction does not match germline at one end; this may be a read error. Other nucleotide sequences in the sample specify the same CDR3. The chain couples TRBV10-3 to TRBJ1-1, with D possibly being TRBD1 (6 bases). The CDR3 contains 15 residues. CDR1 and CDR2 (germline): ENHRY, SYGVKD. The CDR3 nucleotides are TGTGCCATCAGGATCCGGACAGCCTCGGACACTGAAGCCTTCTTT. Its protein product is CAIRIRTASDTEAFF.

The chain is built from TRBV6-5 and TRBJ2-7, with 15 bases matching TRBD2. The germline CDR1 and CDR2 sequences are MNHEY and SVGAGI. The CDR3 length is 14 residues. V lost 6 bases, J lost 10 bases, and 7 bases stayed unmatched. The CDR3 DNA reads as TGTGCCAGCAGAGGACTAGCGGGAGGGCCGGTACAGTACTTC. This sequence encodes CASRGLAGGPVQYF.

The chain uses TRBV27 and TRBJ2-1; TRBD2 matches at 10 bases. The CDR3 totals 15 residues. Germline CDR1 reads MNHEY; CDR2 reads SMNVEV (reference sequence). Trimming removed 5 bases from V and 8 bases from J; junction bases left unmatched: 9. CDR3 in DNA: TGTGCCAGCAGTGAACAGCGGGAGGGTTGGGATGAGCAGTTCTTC. Protein sequence: CASSEQREGWDEQFF.

The chain recombines TRBV28 with TRBJ2-2, with D unresolved. The germline V gene has CDR1 MDHEN and CDR2 SYDVKM. The ends were cut back, 8 bases at V and 6 bases at J, with 10 bases in the middle. CDR3 length: 12 amino acids. CDR3 nucleotide sequence: TGTGCCAGCCGAGGCGTGGCCGGGGAGCTGTTTTTT. Its translation: CASRGVAGELFF.

V gene TRBV19 combines with J gene TRBJ1-1; weak D call: TRBD1 (6 bases). This CDR3 spans 14 amino acids. Germline V gene lookup returns CDR1 LNHDA and CDR2 SQIVND (reference sequence). V was pared by 10 bases and J by 6 bases, with 21 bases between. CDR3 DNA sequence: TGTGCCACAACCGGGCCAGGGGCAACGTCTGAAGCTTTCTTT. Encoded protein: CATTGPGATSEAFF.

This chain links TRBV28 with TRBJ1-1; 9 bases line up with TRBD1. The CDR3 loop spans 14 amino acids. CDR1 and CDR2 from the germline V gene are MDHEN and SYDVKM. Trimming at V came to 4 bases and at J to 6 bases, leaving 6 bases not matched to a gene. The CDR3 loop is CASSYQTGGPEAFF. In nucleotides, the CDR3 is TGTGCCAGCAGTTACCAGACAGGGGGTCCTGAAGCTTTCTTT.

This chain connects TRBV6-6 to TRBJ2-5; D might be TRBD2 (6 bases). V lost 7 bases and J lost 1, with 13 bases in between. In germline, CDR1 is MNHNY, CDR2 SVGAGI (reference sequence). This CDR3 is 14 amino acids long. CDR3 in amino acids: CASTKGGTQETQYF. CDR3 nucleotides: TGTGCCAGCACCAAAGGAGGGACCCAAGAGACCCAGTACTTC.

The count of this clone is one. The chain recombines TRBV7-3 with TRBJ2-5; D might be TRBD1 (6 bases). There are 16 residues in the CDR3. Germline V CDR1 and CDR2: SGHTA, FQGTGA. The V end lost 6 bases, the J end lost 2 bases, and 19 bases lay between the germline ends. The CDR3 sequence is CASSKEPGHGQETQYF. The CDR3 DNA reads TGTGCCAGCAGTAAGGAGCCGGGACACGGACAAGAGACCCAGTACTTC.

This chain links TRBV29-1 with TRBJ1-2; 7 bases agree with TRBD1. After removal of 4 bases from V and 0 bases from J, the junction contained 8 bases not matched to a gene. Germline loops: CDR1 SQVTM, CDR2 ANQGSEA. The CDR3 runs to 15 residues. The CDR3 sequence is CSVGAGGKANYGYTF. The CDR3, as DNA: TGCAGCGTTGGCGCAGGGGGTAAAGCTAACTATGGCTACACCTTC. The variable domain in full, completed from reference TRBV29-1 and TRBJ1-2, reads SAVISQKPSRDICQRGTSLTIQCQVDSQVTMMFWYRQQPGQSLTLIATANQGSEATYESGFVIDKFPISRPNLTFSTLTVSNMSPEDSSIYLCSVGAGGKANYGYTFGSGTRLTVV.

The table lists this clone with a few counts. The chain has TRBV19 and TRBJ2-2, with 7 bases lining up with TRBD1. V was clipped by 6 bases and J by 7 bases; unmatched bases: 8. This CDR3 has 14 residues. From germline, CDR1 is LNHDA and CDR2 SQIVND (reference sequence). The CDR3 DNA follows: TGTGCCAGTAGAAACAGGGGAGCGGACGGGGAGCTGTTTTTT. Amino acid sequence: CASRNRGADGELFF.

The chain combines TRBV30 with TRBJ1-1, with D perhaps TRBD1 (6 bases). Trimming pared 4 bases from V and 7 bases from J, leaving 13 bases between. Germline CDR1 is GTSNPN and CDR2 is SVGIG (reference sequence). This CDR3 comprises 12 residues. As DNA, the CDR3 is TGTGCCTGGAAACGGGAGGGGGGTGAAGCTTTCTTT. Translated, it gives CAWKREGGEAFF.

This chain links TRBV28 with TRBJ1-1, with D perhaps TRBD1 (6 bases). CDR3 length: 15 amino acids. The V gene's germline CDR1 is MDHEN and CDR2 SYDVKM. With 7 bases removed from V and 1 base from J, the gap between germline ends came to 16 bases. The CDR3 DNA sequence: TGTGCCAGCACTAAAACAGGGTTGGGGAACACTGAAGCTTTCTTT. This codes for CASTKTGLGNTEAFF.

The J gene is TRBJ2-3, the V gene TRBV23-1; 9 bases are shared with TRBD2. TRBV23-1 carries the ORF label, with uncertain function. The CDR3 is 17 amino acids. The ends lost 8 bases at V and 5 bases at J; junction bases unmatched: 17. The CDR3 DNA sequence: TGCGCCAGCTTCCTAAAGGGGCTAGCGGGAACAAGAGATACGCAGTATTTT. Encoded protein: CASFLKGLAGTRDTQYF.

The chain couples TRBV18 to TRBJ2-2, with a weak D call TRBD1 (5 bases). Germline values: CDR1 KGHSH, CDR2 LQKENI. The CDR3 is made up of 16 amino acids. The V and J ends lost 2 bases and 0 bases respectively, with 10 bases between them. The chain's CDR3 is CASSPGAQANTGELFF. DNA for the CDR3: TGTGCCAGCTCACCAGGCGCACAGGCGAACACCGGGGAGCTGTTTTTT.

This clone was observed a few times. The chain links TRBV10-3 to TRBJ1-2; 8 nucleotides agree with TRBD1. This CDR3 comprises 12 residues. Trimming took 10 bases from V and 4 from J; bases not matched to a gene: 5. Germline CDR1 is ENHRY and CDR2 is SYGVKD. As DNA, the CDR3 is TGTGCCACCGCCGGACAGGGCTATGGCTACACCTTC. Amino acids: CATAGQGYGYTF.